The present TCR beta chain was sequenced within a study of T cells expressing NK-cell markers (dated by TCRdb to 2018 to 2021). For context, the study as a whole: About eight donors provided sorted CD3+CD56+NKG2C+, CD3+CD56+NKG2C- and CD3+CD56-NKG2C+ T-cell subsets, whose TCR beta-chain repertoires were profiled. Among the eight sequenced donors, only one was HCMV-seronegative, while the other seven were HCMV-seropositive. The study sequenced eight donors, all healthy volunteers chosen at random: three men and five women. Libraries were sequenced as 2 x 150 bp reads on Illumina HiSeq 2000/2500, MiSeq or NextSeq.

HCMV serostatus was determined by detecting HCMV-specific IgG in serum with a commercial ELISA kit. Ficoll density gradient centrifugation was used to isolate peripheral blood mononuclear cells from blood. The sequencing machine was an Illumina HiSeq 2000. The TCR beta cDNA libraries were made using 5'RACE template switching, a step that added both a universal primer site and unique molecular identifiers. cDNA synthesis was primed from the TCR beta constant segment and was followed by two successive PCR amplification steps. In the authors' own workflow: MIGEC handled demultiplexing of the reads and grouping by UMI, while MiTCR was used to assemble and quantify clonotypes. To remove erroneous sequences, TCR cDNA sequences were retained only when supported by two or more reads. Downstream repertoire analysis used the tcR package, and clonotypes were matched across fractions by CDR3 nucleotide sequence plus V segment. Antigen specificity was annotated against VDJdb with VDJmatch, allowing one amino acid substitution in CDR3. TCRdb reprocessed the raw reads; every CDR3 protein sequence is a single record, and DNA is not supplied. The V and J calls and clone size come from TCRdb's table, not from the authors' own analysis. In this sample's table one finds 250,000 to 300,000 distinct CDR3 sequences. In total, the top ten clones hold 0.39% of the sample.

CDR1 SQVTM and CDR2 ANQGSEA were looked up in the germline V gene. Counted from cysteine to phenylalanine, this CDR3 has 13 amino acids. The DNA is unrecorded. The full study reports these points: In more than five donors, the dominant CD3+CD56+NKG2C+ clonotypes ranked among the top 10 CD8+ clonotypes, making up about 1.0-8% of CD8+ T cells. Whether the expanded NKG2C-expressing T cell clones were specific for HCMV antigens remained unclear. Those dominant clonotypes were again the most abundant among CD3+CD56-NKG2C+ cells in a handful of donors, at roughly 25-60.1%.

As for this clonotype: Its antigen is still unknown.

Specimen: blood T cells: a sorted CD56 or NKG2C T cell subset, CD4+ or CD8+ T cells, or bulk PBMC T cells (not recorded which). The rearrangement combines TRBV29-1 with TRBJ1-5; without DNA, the TCRdb call of TRBD1 cannot be checked. The receptor was derived from a man younger than 30 in good health. Donor details come from another sample of the same person, matched by shared clones. The CDR3 region: CSVEGQGSQPQHF.